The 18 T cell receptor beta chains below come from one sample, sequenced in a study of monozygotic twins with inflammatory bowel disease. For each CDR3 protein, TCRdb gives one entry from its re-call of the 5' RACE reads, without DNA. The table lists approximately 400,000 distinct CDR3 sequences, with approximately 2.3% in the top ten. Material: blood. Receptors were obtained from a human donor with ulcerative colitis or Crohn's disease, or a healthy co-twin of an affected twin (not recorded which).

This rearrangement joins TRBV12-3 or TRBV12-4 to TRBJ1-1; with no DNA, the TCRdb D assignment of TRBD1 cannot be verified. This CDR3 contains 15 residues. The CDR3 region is CASGLGGAMNTEAFF.

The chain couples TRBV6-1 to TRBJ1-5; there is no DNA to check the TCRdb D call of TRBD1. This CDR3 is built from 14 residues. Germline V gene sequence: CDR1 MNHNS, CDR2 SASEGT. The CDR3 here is CASSEAGTGLLQHF.

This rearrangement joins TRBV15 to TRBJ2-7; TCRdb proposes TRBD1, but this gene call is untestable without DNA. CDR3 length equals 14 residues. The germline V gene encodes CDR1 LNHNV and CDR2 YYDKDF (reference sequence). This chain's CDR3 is CATRTDSSGGEQYF.

The CDR3 sequence: CASSFRPGGDTQYF. V gene TRBV3-1 combines with J gene TRBJ2-3; the D gene TCRdb calls, TRBD1, cannot be checked with no DNA. The germline CDR1 and CDR2 sequences are LGHDT and YNNKEL (reference sequence). The CDR3 is 14 amino acids.

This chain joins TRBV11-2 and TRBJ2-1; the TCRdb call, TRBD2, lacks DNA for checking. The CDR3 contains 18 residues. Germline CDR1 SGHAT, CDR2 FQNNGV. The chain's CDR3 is CASRRYELAGGHHNEQFF.

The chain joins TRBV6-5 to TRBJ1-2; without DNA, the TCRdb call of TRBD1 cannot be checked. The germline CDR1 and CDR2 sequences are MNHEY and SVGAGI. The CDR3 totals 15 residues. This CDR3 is CASSYWTGTAKSDTF.

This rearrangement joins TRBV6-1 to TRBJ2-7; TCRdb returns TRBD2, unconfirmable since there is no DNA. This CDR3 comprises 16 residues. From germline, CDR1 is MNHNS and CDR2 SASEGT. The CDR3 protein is CASINRTSGRPYEQYF.

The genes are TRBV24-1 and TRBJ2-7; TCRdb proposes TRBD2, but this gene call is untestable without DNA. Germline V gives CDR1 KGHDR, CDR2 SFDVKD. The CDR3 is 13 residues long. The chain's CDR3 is CATSDWRDYEQYF.

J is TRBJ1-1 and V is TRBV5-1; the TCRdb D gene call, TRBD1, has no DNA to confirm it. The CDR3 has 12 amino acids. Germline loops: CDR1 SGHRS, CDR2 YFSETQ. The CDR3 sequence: CASSGANTEAFF.

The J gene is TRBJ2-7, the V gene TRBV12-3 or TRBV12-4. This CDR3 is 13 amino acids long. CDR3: CASSLEWAYEQYF.

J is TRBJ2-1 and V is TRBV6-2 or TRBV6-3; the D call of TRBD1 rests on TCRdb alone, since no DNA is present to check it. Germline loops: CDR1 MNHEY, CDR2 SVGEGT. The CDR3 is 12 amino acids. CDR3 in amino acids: CASSYGPREQFF.

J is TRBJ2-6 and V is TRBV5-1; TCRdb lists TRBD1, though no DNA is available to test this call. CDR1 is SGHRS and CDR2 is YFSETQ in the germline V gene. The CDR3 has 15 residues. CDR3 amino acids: CASRDTGYGANVLTF.

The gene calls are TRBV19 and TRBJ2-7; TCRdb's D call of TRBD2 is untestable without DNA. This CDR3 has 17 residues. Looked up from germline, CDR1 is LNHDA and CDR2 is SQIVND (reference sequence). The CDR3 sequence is CASSIAASGFSSYEQYF.

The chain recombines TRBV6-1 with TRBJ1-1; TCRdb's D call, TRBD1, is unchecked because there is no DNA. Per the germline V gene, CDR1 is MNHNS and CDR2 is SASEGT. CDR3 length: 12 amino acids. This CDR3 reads CASGDGYTEAFF.

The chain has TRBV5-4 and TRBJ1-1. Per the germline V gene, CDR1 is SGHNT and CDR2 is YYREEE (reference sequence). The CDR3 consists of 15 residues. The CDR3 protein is CASSLANKGGTEAFF.

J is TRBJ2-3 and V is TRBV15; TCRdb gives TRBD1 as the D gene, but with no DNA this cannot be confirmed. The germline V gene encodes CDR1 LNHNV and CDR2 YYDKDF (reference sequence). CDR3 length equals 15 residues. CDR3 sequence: CATSRETGFADTQYF.

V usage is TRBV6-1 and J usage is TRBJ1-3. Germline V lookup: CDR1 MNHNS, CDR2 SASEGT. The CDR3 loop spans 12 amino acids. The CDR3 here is CASRVAGNTIYF.

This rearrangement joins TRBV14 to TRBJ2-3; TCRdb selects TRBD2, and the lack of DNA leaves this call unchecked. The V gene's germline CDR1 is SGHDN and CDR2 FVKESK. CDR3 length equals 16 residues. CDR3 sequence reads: CASSQLAGPSTDTQYF.